This entry concerns a single T cell receptor beta chain. Its antigen is undetermined. This record comes from a study of T cell repertoires and HLA-DP antigens. Purity of the untouched CD4+ T cells was approximately 98%. From germline, CDR1 is SGHDT and CDR2 YYEEEE. This CDR3 has 15 amino acids. With 3 bases removed from V and 4 bases from J, the gap between germline ends came to 15 bases. TCRdb's copy holds only in-frame clones and misses some; the assay was immunoSEQ multiplex PCR. The sample lists 90,000 to 130,000 clones, over 90% seen once, with 0.25% to 0.3% in the top ten. This receptor was taken from a woman aged 18-29 years in good health and CMV-seronegative. The J gene is TRBJ2-3, the V gene TRBV5-6, with D possibly being TRBD1 or TRBD2 (5 bases each). The sequencing input was CD4+ T cells from PBMCs. The CDR3 protein is CASSSAGTSADTQYF. The CDR3 DNA sequence: TGTGCCAGCAGCTCAGCCGGGACCTCCGCAGATACGCAGTATTTT. Together with reference TRBV5-6 and TRBJ2-3, the CDR3 gives the full variable domain: DAGVTQSPTHLIKTRGQQVTLRCSPKSGHDTVSWYQQALGQGPQFIFQYYEEEERQRGNFPDRFSGHQFPNYSSELNVNALLLGDSALYLCASSSAGTSADTQYFGPGTRLTVL.